This passage covers 5 T cell receptor beta chains from one sample sequenced in a study of control samples from healthy donors and cancer patients. The table came from immunoSEQ multiplex PCR; TCRdb's copy has only in-frame clones and leaves some out. The sample holds 160,000 or so clones, roughly 95% seen once. The sample consisted of blood. The receptor source for this set is a woman aged 25 to 39 in good health.

The V gene is TRBV4-1, the J gene TRBJ2-1, with D tentatively TRBD1 (7 bases). The CDR3 totals 15 residues. Germline CDR1 and CDR2: MGHRA and YSYEKL. The V end was cut by 0 bases, the J end by 4 bases, with 10 bases between. CDR3 amino acids: CASSQEAGGYNEQFF. The CDR3 bases are TGCGCCAGCAGCCAAGAGGCAGGGGGGTACAATGAGCAGTTCTTC.

V usage is TRBV12-3 or TRBV12-4 and J usage is TRBJ1-5, with TRBD1 as a possible D gene (5 bases). The CDR3 sequence is 13 residues long. The V gene lost 8 bases and the J gene lost 3 bases, with 11 bases spanning the gap. The CDR3 loop reads CASRVGPNQPQHF. CDR3 DNA sequence: TGTGCCAGCCGGGTGGGGCCCAATCAGCCCCAGCATTTT.

The chain couples TRBV5-4 to TRBJ1-4; D is unresolved. The CDR3 is made up of 14 amino acids. Germline-derived CDR1 and CDR2 are SGHNT and YYREEE (reference sequence). V lost 4 bases and J lost 8, with 15 bases in between. The CDR3 nucleotides read TGTGCCAGCAGCGGGAGTACGGGCGGAGAAAAACTGTTTTTT. Residues: CASSGSTGGEKLFF.

In this sample, this clone turned up once. V is TRBV11-2 and J is TRBJ1-1; D call uncertain. This CDR3 has 16 residues. Trimming removed 1 base from V and 0 bases from J, with 12 bases in between. Germline V lookup: CDR1 SGHAT, CDR2 FQNNGV. Written as DNA, the CDR3 is TGTGCCAGCAGCTTAGGCGTGGGCAGCTTGAACACTGAAGCTTTCTTT. This codes for CASSLGVGSLNTEAFF.

The V call is TRBV11-1, the J call TRBJ1-1, with TRBD1 matching 7 bases. Germline assignment: CDR1 SGHAT and CDR2 FQDESV (reference sequence). This CDR3 spans 14 amino acids. With V trimmed by 1 base and J by 8 bases, 7 bases remained unmatched. CDR3 protein: CASSLVLTGPEAFF. The CDR3 nucleotides read TGTGCCAGCAGCTTAGTGCTGACAGGGCCGGAAGCTTTCTTT.